These 23 T cell receptor beta chains originate from one sample sequenced in a study of T cell responses to AZD1222 COVID-19 vaccine. Method: immunoSEQ multiplex PCR; TCRdb's copy keeps in-frame clones and lacks some. The sample holds about 260,000 clones; 85% to 95% are singletons and the top ten take around 0.6%. This specimen consisted of peripheral blood, obtained on day 0 of AZD1222 vaccination. Every receptor here comes from an adult in good health.

CDR3 region: CASSPPFRVGYEQYF. CDR3 DNA sequence: TGTGCCAGCAGCCCCCCTTTTCGGGTAGGCTACGAGCAGTACTTC. The J gene is TRBJ2-7, the V gene TRBV7-9; D call uncertain. In germline, CDR1 is SEHNR, CDR2 FQNEAQ (reference sequence). The CDR3 has 15 amino acids. Deletions cut 5 bases from V and 3 bases from J, with 17 bases between.

The chain recombines TRBV19 with TRBJ1-2, with D maybe TRBD1 (5 bases). The CDR3 contains 13 residues. The germline V gene encodes CDR1 LNHDA and CDR2 SQIVND (reference sequence). V was pared by 3 bases and J by 6 bases, with 11 bases between. CDR3 residues: CASSMTGADGYTF. The DNA for the CDR3 is TGTGCCAGTAGTATGACTGGGGCGGATGGCTACACCTTC.

The count of this clone is one. The chain couples TRBV28 to TRBJ1-2; D gene ambiguous. The CDR3 extends over 13 amino acids. With 10 bases removed from V and 2 bases from J, the gap between germline ends came to 14 bases. Germline assignment: CDR1 MDHEN and CDR2 SYDVKM. The CDR3 is CATESGNNYGYTF. The CDR3 DNA reads as TGTGCCACCGAGTCGGGGAACAACTATGGCTACACCTTC.

The V call is TRBV7-2, the J call TRBJ1-1; TRBD1 matches 8 bases. With 5 bases clipped from V and 8 bases from J, the junction kept 10 bases outside the gene matches. Germline lookup yields CDR1 SGHTA and CDR2 FQGNSA. The CDR3 loop spans 14 amino acids. The CDR3 DNA is TGTGCCAGCAGCACCTTCGACAGGGGCTGGGAAGCTTTCTTT. The encoded protein is CASSTFDRGWEAFF.

The chain combines TRBV20-1 with TRBJ2-7, with a tentative D call TRBD1 (6 bases). CDR1 is DFQATT and CDR2 is SNEGSKA in the germline V gene (reference sequence). The germline V and J ends were trimmed by 7 bases and 8 bases, with 12 bases remaining between them. The CDR3 is made up of 10 amino acids. CDR3 in amino acids: CSVRDNQQYF. CDR3 coding DNA: TGCAGTGTCAGGGACAATCAGCAGTACTTC.

The chain combines TRBV19 with TRBJ1-1; 7 nucleotides agree with TRBD1. Trimming at V came to 1 base and at J to 8 bases, leaving 4 bases not matched to a gene. The germline V gene encodes CDR1 LNHDA and CDR2 SQIVND (reference sequence). CDR3 length equals 13 residues. CDR3 sequence (DNA): TGTGCCAGTAGTATAGTGGGGGACAGCGAAGCTTTCTTT. Protein product: CASSIVGDSEAFF.

V gene TRBV27 combines with J gene TRBJ1-6; D unresolved. The ends were cut back, 7 bases at V and 3 bases at J, with 16 bases in the middle. The germline V gene encodes CDR1 MNHEY and CDR2 SMNVEV (reference sequence). The CDR3 is 16 residues long. The CDR3 region has the DNA TGTGCCAGCACATTGGATGCGAGGGTCTATAATTCACCCCTCCACTTT. As protein: CASTLDARVYNSPLHF.

This chain joins TRBV6-5 and TRBJ1-1, with a tentative D call TRBD1 (6 bases). Germline V lookup: CDR1 MNHEY, CDR2 SVGAGI. This CDR3 region has 15 residues. V dropped 2 bases and J dropped 3 bases, with 13 bases sitting between them. CDR3 nucleotides: TGTGCCAGCAGTTACAGTAGAGGGGGGTACACTGAAGCTTTCTTT. Translating it yields CASSYSRGGYTEAFF.

The chain uses TRBV5-1 and TRBJ1-1, with D possibly TRBD1 on 6 matching bases. Deletions cut 4 bases from V and 11 bases from J, with 21 bases between. CDR1 and CDR2 (germline): SGHRS, YFSETQ. The CDR3 length is 14 residues. CDR3 DNA sequence: TGCGCCAGCAGCCACGGACAGAAGGGAATGGATGCTTTCTTT. This encodes CASSHGQKGMDAFF.

The chain is built from TRBV5-6 and TRBJ2-3; tentatively, D is TRBD1 (6 bases). The CDR3 length is 17 residues. Trimming removed 0 bases at V and 5 bases at J, with 19 bases between. Germline values: CDR1 SGHDT, CDR2 YYEEEE. CDR3 residues: CASSLVPTGPREDTQYF. The CDR3 nucleotides read TGTGCCAGCAGCTTGGTGCCAACAGGGCCAAGGGAAGATACGCAGTATTTT.

The chain links TRBV20-1 to TRBJ2-1; D remains unclear. The V end was cut by 3 bases, the J end by 6 bases, with 9 bases between. CDR1 and CDR2 from the germline V gene are DFQATT and SNEGSKA (reference sequence). The CDR3 length is 12 residues. CDR3 protein: CSASDSPNEQFF. DNA for the CDR3: TGCAGTGCTAGTGACTCCCCCAATGAGCAGTTCTTC.

V and J are TRBV19 and TRBJ2-3, with 9 bases lining up with TRBD1. V lost 6 bases, J lost 4 bases, and 8 bases stayed unmatched. Germline-derived CDR1 and CDR2 are LNHDA and SQIVND (reference sequence). There are 15 residues in the CDR3. CDR3 DNA sequence: TGTGCCAGTAGCACATCTACAGGGGGCCCAGATACGCAGTATTTT. Protein sequence: CASSTSTGGPDTQYF. The whole variable domain, remainder taken from reference TRBV19 and TRBJ2-3, is DGGITQSPKYLFRKEGQNVTLSCEQNLNHDAMYWYRQDPGQGLRLIYYSQIVNDFQKGDIAEGYSVSREKKESFPLTVTSAQKNPTAFYLCASSTSTGGPDTQYFGPGTRLTVL.

The rearrangement uses TRBV5-1 and TRBJ2-1; D call uncertain. The V end lost 0 bases, the J end lost 5 bases, and 12 bases lay between the germline ends. This CDR3 is built from 15 residues. Germline V gene lookup returns CDR1 SGHRS and CDR2 YFSETQ. The CDR3 sequence: CASSLVAGSDNEQFF. Written as DNA, the CDR3 is TGCGCCAGCAGCTTGGTGGCAGGTAGTGACAATGAGCAGTTCTTC.

The gene calls are TRBV27 and TRBJ2-2; no definite D call. Germline V gene lookup returns CDR1 MNHEY and CDR2 SMNVEV (reference sequence). This CDR3 contains 14 residues. V was trimmed by 10 bases and J by 2 bases, leaving 14 bases between them. The CDR3: CATSWEPNTGELFF. In nucleotides, the CDR3 is TGTGCCACCTCCTGGGAACCCAACACCGGGGAGCTGTTTTTT.

On this clone: The junction departs from germline at one end; a sequencing error may be responsible. The genes are TRBV19 and TRBJ2-3; 8 positions agree with TRBD1. There are 15 residues in the CDR3. In germline, CDR1 is LNHDA, CDR2 SQIVND (reference sequence). The CDR3 sequence: CATSLTGGPLDTQYF. The DNA of the CDR3 is TGTGCCACTAGTCTTACAGGGGGACCACTAGATACGCAGTATTTT. The full variable domain, with the rest looked up from reference TRBV19 and TRBJ2-3, is DGGITQSPKYLFRKEGQNVTLSCEQNLNHDAMYWYRQDPGQGLRLIYYSQIVNDFQKGDIAEGYSVSREKKESFPLTVTSAQKNPTAFYLCATSLTGGPLDTQYFGPGTRLTVL.

The chain has TRBV5-1 and TRBJ1-1; 8 positions match TRBD1. Looked up from germline, CDR1 is SGHRS and CDR2 is YFSETQ. This CDR3 has 15 residues. Germline trimming cut 4 bases from V and 3 bases from J; bases unmatched to any gene: 8. The CDR3 nucleotides read TGCGCCAGCAGCGCGACAGGGGTTCGCGACACTGAAGCTTTCTTT. This sequence encodes CASSATGVRDTEAFF.

This clone has just one count. In the same sample, other DNA sequences code for this CDR3. This chain uses TRBV20-1 with TRBJ2-7, with D tentatively TRBD1 or TRBD2 (5 bases each). The ends were cut back, 6 bases at V and 6 bases at J, with 9 bases in the middle. Germline lookup yields CDR1 DFQATT and CDR2 SNEGSKA (reference sequence). The CDR3 spans 10 residues. The chain's CDR3 is CSASGGEQYF. In nucleotides, the CDR3 is TGCAGTGCGTCTGGGGGCGAGCAGTACTTC.

The chain combines TRBV25-1 with TRBJ1-1; D remains unclear. This CDR3 contains 11 residues. The V gene lost 8 bases and the J gene lost 7 bases, with 11 bases spanning the gap. Germline assignment: CDR1 MGHDK and CDR2 SYGVNS. DNA of the CDR3: TGTGCCAGCCCTGCTGCTCTTGAAGCTTTCTTT. Translating gives CASPAALEAFF.

As for this clone: This CDR3 is also generated by other DNA sequences in the sample. The chain has TRBV4-1 and TRBJ1-5; D not resolved. The germline V gene has CDR1 MGHRA and CDR2 YSYEKL. Deletions cut 0 bases from V and 7 bases from J, with 7 bases between. The CDR3 runs 13 residues. The CDR3 is CASSQDRRQPQHF. The CDR3 bases are TGCGCCAGCAGCCAAGATAGGCGACAGCCCCAGCATTTT.

The rearrangement uses TRBV6-5 and TRBJ2-7; no clear D gene. V was trimmed by 5 bases and J by 2 bases, leaving 10 bases between them. CDR3 length: 13 residues. CDR1 and CDR2 from the germline V gene are MNHEY and SVGAGI. The CDR3 DNA is TGTGCCAGCAGTAGGACGGTCGCCTACGAGCAGTACTTC. Translation: CASSRTVAYEQYF.

This chain uses TRBV5-1 with TRBJ2-3; the D gene is possibly TRBD1 (6 bases). This CDR3 is built from 15 residues. The germline V gene encodes CDR1 SGHRS and CDR2 YFSETQ. Trimming cost V 4 bases and J 4 bases, with 16 bases left between them. CDR3 coding DNA: TGCGCCAGCAGCCGGACAGAATCACCCGCAGATACGCAGTATTTT. Amino acids: CASSRTESPADTQYF.

The chain combines TRBV5-4 with TRBJ1-2, with 9 bases aligning to TRBD1. Trimming removed 4 bases from V and 6 bases from J; junction bases left unmatched: 7. The CDR3 contains 14 residues. Germline V CDR1 and CDR2: SGHNT, YYREEE (reference sequence). The CDR3 loop is CASSPTGQGDGYTF. CDR3 DNA sequence: TGTGCCAGCAGCCCGACGGGACAGGGCGATGGCTACACCTTC. Full variable domain (remainder filled in from reference TRBV5-4 and TRBJ1-2): ETGVTQSPTHLIKTRGQQVTLRCSSQSGHNTVSWYQQALGQGPQFIFQYYREEENGRGNFPPRFSGLQFPNYSSELNVNALELDDSALYLCASSPTGQGDGYTFGSGTRLTVV.

This rearrangement joins TRBV25-1 to TRBJ1-6; no reliable D call. The CDR3 is 13 amino acids. CDR1 and CDR2 (germline): MGHDK, SYGVNS. V was cut by 7 bases and J by 7 bases, with 11 bases left in between. CDR3 bases: TGTGCCAGCAACCTCCTGGGGAATTCACCCCTCCACTTT. Translation gives CASNLLGNSPLHF. The whole variable domain, filled in from reference TRBV25-1 and TRBJ1-6, reads EADIYQTPRYLVIGTGKKITLECSQTMGHDKMYWYQQDPGMELHLIHYSYGVNSTEKGDLSSESTVSRIRTEHFPLTLESARPSHTSQYLCASNLLGNSPLHFGNGTRLTVT.